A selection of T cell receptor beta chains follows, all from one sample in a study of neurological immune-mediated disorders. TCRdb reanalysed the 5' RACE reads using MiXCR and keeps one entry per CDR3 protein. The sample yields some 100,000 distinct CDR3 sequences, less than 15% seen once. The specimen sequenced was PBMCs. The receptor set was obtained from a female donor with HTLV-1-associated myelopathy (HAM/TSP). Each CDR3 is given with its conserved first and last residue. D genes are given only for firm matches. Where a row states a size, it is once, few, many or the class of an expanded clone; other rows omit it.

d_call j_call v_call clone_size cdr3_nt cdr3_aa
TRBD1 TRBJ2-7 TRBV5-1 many TGCGCCAGCAGCTTGCCGACAGGGATTGAGCAGTACTTC CASSLPTGIEQYF
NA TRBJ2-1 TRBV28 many TGTGCCAGCAGTTCCGCGGGGTCGGCCTCCTACAATGAGCAGTTCTTC CASSSAGSASYNEQFF
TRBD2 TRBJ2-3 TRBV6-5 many TGTGCCAGCAGACCTAGCGGGGGGGGCACAGATACGCAGTATTTT CASRPSGGGTDTQYF
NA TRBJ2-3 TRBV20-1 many TGCAGTTCTTCTCAGGGGGGGGTAGCGGATACGCAGTATTTT CSSSQGGVADTQYF
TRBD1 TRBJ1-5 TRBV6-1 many TGTGCCAGCAGTGAGAAGTGGGACAGCGGGTCCCAGCCCCAGCATTTT CASSEKWDSGSQPQHF
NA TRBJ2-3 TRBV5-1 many TGCGCCAGCAGTGAACAGGGTCCGACAGATACGCAGTATTTT CASSEQGPTDTQYF
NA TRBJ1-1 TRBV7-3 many TGTGCCAGCAGCTTAGACAGCGGGCGGAACACTGAAGCTTTCTTT CASSLDSGRNTEAFF
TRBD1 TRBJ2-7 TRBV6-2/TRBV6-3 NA TGTGACAGCAGTGCTGGGACAGGGGCCTCCGAGCAGTACTTC CDSSAGTGASEQYF
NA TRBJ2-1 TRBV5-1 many TGCGCCAGCAGCTTGTTGGGAGGGGGCACTGAGCAGTTCTTC CASSLLGGGTEQFF
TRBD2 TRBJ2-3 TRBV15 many TGTGCTACCAGGGTCGGGGGGGGACGCACAGATACGCAGTATTTT CATRVGGGRTDTQYF
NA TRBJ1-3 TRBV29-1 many TGCAGCGCACAAGGGAAGAATGGAAACACCATATATTTT CSAQGKNGNTIYF
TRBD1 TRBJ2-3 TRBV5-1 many TGCGCCAGCAGCTTGAGAGGACAGGGCTTAGATACGCAGTATTTT CASSLRGQGLDTQYF
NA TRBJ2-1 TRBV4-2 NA TGTGCCAGCAGCCAAGAGGGGACCCCCTCCTACAATGAGCAGTTCTTC CASSQEGTPSYNEQFF
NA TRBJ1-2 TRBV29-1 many TGCAGCCTTGGGACCGAACCGGGTGGCTACACCTTC CSLGTEPGGYTF
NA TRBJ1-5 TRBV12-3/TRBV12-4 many TGTGCCAGCAGTTTACAGGGGACTCAGCCCCAGCATTTT CASSLQGTQPQHF
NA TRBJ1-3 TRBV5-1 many TGCGCCAGCAGCGATGGTCAGGGGACTTACTCTGGAAACACCATATATTTT CASSDGQGTYSGNTIYF
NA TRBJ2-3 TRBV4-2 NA TGTGCCAGCAGCCAAGCTACCACAGATACGCAGTATTTT CASSQATTDTQYF
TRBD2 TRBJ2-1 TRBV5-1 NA TGCGCCAGCAGTGCGGGACTAGCGTCGAATGAGCAGTTCTTC CASSAGLASNEQFF
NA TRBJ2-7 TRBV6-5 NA TGTGCCAGCAGTTACACTTACAGGTCTAGTGGCTACGAGCAGTACTTC CASSYTYRSSGYEQYF
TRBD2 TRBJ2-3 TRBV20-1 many TGCAGTGCTAGAGATCCCGGCGGGGGGTACAGCACAGATACGCAGTATTTT CSARDPGGGYSTDTQYF
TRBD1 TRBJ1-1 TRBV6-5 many TGTGCCAGCAGTTCCGGGACAGGGGCCGTGAACACTGAAGCTTTCTTT CASSSGTGAVNTEAFF
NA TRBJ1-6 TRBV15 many TGTGCCACCAGCAGAGAGAGGGGAACCTATAATTCACCCCTCCACTTT CATSRERGTYNSPLHF
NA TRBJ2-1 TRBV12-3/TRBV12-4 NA TGTGCCAGCAGAGCACAGGGTTCCGGGGATGAGCAGTTCTTC CASRAQGSGDEQFF
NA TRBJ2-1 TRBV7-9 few TGTGCCAGCAGCCTACTACGAGGCGCGGGGGCGAGCGATGAGCAGTTCTTC CASSLLRGAGASDEQFF
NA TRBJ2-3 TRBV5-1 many TGCGCCAGCAGCTTGGGGGAAGTCACAGATACGCAGTATTTT CASSLGEVTDTQYF
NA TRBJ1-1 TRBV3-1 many TGTGCCAGCGCTACCGGGGCAGGGAACACTGAAGCTTTCTTT CASATGAGNTEAFF
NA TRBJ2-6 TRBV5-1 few TGCGCCAGCAGCTTGGCCAGCGGAGGGGACGGGGCCAACGTCCTGACTTTC CASSLASGGDGANVLTF
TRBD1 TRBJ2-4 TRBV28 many TGTGCCAGCAGTTTGACGGGACAGGAGAGAGCCAAAAACATTCAGTACTTC CASSLTGQERAKNIQYF
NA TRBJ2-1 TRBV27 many TGTGCCAGCAGCCGACAGGTTGACTACAATGAGCAGTTCTTC CASSRQVDYNEQFF
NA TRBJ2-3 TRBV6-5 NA TGTGCCAGCAGGCCAACGGGACCTCCCAATACGCAGTATTTT CASRPTGPPNTQYF
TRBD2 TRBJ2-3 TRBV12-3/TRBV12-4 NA TGTGCCAGCAGTTGTGGCGGGGGGGCCGGGGATACGCAGTATTTT CASSCGGGAGDTQYF
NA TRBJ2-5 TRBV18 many TGTGCCAGCGCTGATTTGACTGGAGAGACCCAGTACTTC CASADLTGETQYF
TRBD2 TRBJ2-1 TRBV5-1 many TGCGCCAGCAGCGTAACTAGCGGGGGTCCGGGGCATGAGCAGTTCTTC CASSVTSGGPGHEQFF
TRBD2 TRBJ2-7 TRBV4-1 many TGCGCCAGCAGCGTAACTAGCGGGGTTTCCTACGAGCAGTACTTC CASSVTSGVSYEQYF
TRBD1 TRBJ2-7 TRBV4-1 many TGCGCCAGCAGCCGCGGGACAGGGGAGAGCGAGCAGTACTTC CASSRGTGESEQYF
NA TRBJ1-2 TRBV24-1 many TGTGCCACCAGTGATTCCGTCTATGGCTACACCTTC CATSDSVYGYTF
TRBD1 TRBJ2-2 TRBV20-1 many TGCAGTCCTATGGACAGGGTTTCCGGGGAGCTGTTTTTT CSPMDRVSGELFF
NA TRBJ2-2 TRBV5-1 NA TGCGCCAGCAGCTTTTCCGACAGGACCGGAGCCGGGGAGCTGTTTTTT CASSFSDRTGAGELFF
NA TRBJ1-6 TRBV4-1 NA TGCGCCAGCAGTCATCGGGTCAGGGAGAGCTCCTATAATTCACCCCTCCACTTT CASSHRVRESSYNSPLHF
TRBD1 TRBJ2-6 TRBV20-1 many TGCAGTGCTCCGGGACAGCCTTTCTCTGGGGCCAACGTCCTGACTTTC CSAPGQPFSGANVLTF